The T cell receptor (beta chain) described here comes from a study of response to subunit inactivated influenza vaccine. MiXCR, applied by TCRdb to the RT-PCR reads, yields one record per CDR3 protein. The sample yields 500,000 to 550,000 distinct CDR3 sequences, approximately 7.6% seen once. The table lists this clonotype with a few counts. The source was PBMCs from blood, collected around 25 months after vaccination. The TCR comes from a man between 50 and 70 years old who received an inactivated influenza vaccine.

The CDR3 loop is CASSVGTWGQETQYF. CDR3 DNA sequence: TGTGCCAGCAGCGTAGGAACGTGGGGCCAAGAGACCCAGTACTTC. The rearrangement joins TRBV9 to TRBJ2-5; no clear D. The ends were cut back, 0 bases at V and 1 base at J, with 10 bases in the middle. The CDR3 is 15 amino acids. Germline CDR1 and CDR2: SGDLS and YYNGEE. Using reference TRBV9 and TRBJ2-5 for the parts outside the CDR3, the full variable domain is DSGVTQTPKHLITATGQRVTLRCSPRSGDLSVYWYQQSLDQGLQFLIQYYNGEERAKGNILERFSAQQFPDLHSELNLSSLELGDSALYFCASSVGTWGQETQYFGPGTRLLVL.